These 3 T cell receptor beta chains originate from one sample sequenced in a study of T cell responses to AZD1222 COVID-19 vaccine. Sequencing was performed with immunoSEQ multiplex PCR; in TCRdb, only in-frame clones are kept and a portion is missing. This table holds 160,000 or so clones, roughly 94% found once. This specimen consisted of peripheral blood, obtained 28 days after the second AZD1222 dose. The source is an adult who received the AZD1222 COVID-19 vaccine.

The genes are TRBV28 and TRBJ1-3; D possibly corresponds to TRBD1 (5 bases). The germline V gene encodes CDR1 MDHEN and CDR2 SYDVKM. The CDR3 spans 15 residues. Trimming cost V 8 bases and J 0 bases, with 14 bases left between them. CDR3 sequence (DNA): TGTGCCAGCCGATCGGGGCAGCTCTCTGGAAACACCATATATTTT. It encodes CASRSGQLSGNTIYF.

The CDR3 spells CASSPRGLGVAGELFF. In nucleotides, the CDR3 is TGTGCCAGCAGCCCGAGGGGGTTGGGCGTAGCCGGGGAGCTGTTTTTT. The V call is TRBV3-1 (or the pseudogene TRBV3-2), the J call TRBJ2-2; tentative D call: TRBD1 (6 bases). CDR3 size: 16 residues. The germline V and J ends were trimmed by 4 bases and 6 bases, with 18 bases remaining between them. Germline assignment: CDR1 LGHDT and CDR2 YNNKEL (reference sequence).

The rearrangement links TRBV19 to TRBJ1-2; the D is unclear. Between the trimmed V and J ends, which lost 3 bases and 8 bases, there was a span of 13 bases. The CDR3 covers 13 residues. Germline lookup yields CDR1 LNHDA and CDR2 SQIVND (reference sequence). The CDR3 sequence: CASSIGRSGGYTF. DNA for the CDR3: TGTGCCAGTAGTATCGGACGCTCTGGGGGCTACACCTTC.